A selection of T cell receptor beta chains follows, all from one sample in a study of T cell responses to AZD1222 COVID-19 vaccine. TCRdb's table, derived via immunoSEQ multiplex PCR, lists solely in-frame clones and lacks some. The sample records some 190,000 clones, approximately 90% being singletons. The starting material was peripheral blood, obtained 28 days after the second AZD1222 dose. The receptor set was obtained from an adult who received the AZD1222 COVID-19 vaccine. CDR3s include the opening cysteine and the closing phenylalanine or tryptophan. The order of the fields is CDR3 protein, CDR3 DNA, D gene, clone size, V gene, CDR3 length, J gene. D genes are given only for firm matches. A clone size is listed for some rows: how often the clone was seen (once, few, many), or a class if it is expanded.

cdr3_aa: CASSQEDGANYGYTF
cdr3_nt: TGCGCCAGCAGCCAAGAGGACGGAGCTAACTATGGCTACACCTTC
d_call: .
clone_size: .
v_call: TRBV4-3
cdr3_length: 15
j_call: TRBJ1-2

cdr3_aa: CSVEAQPYRGYTF
cdr3_nt: TGCAGCGTTGAAGCCCAACCTTATAGGGGCTACACCTTC
d_call: .
clone_size: once
v_call: TRBV29-1
cdr3_length: 13
j_call: TRBJ1-2

cdr3_aa: CASSSTGFSYSPLHF
cdr3_nt: TGTGCCAGCAGCTCGACAGGGTTCTCGTATTCACCCCTCCACTTT
d_call: TRBD1
clone_size: once
v_call: TRBV7-3
cdr3_length: 15
j_call: TRBJ1-6

cdr3_aa: CASAFGSNQPQHF
cdr3_nt: TGTGCCAGCGCCTTCGGGAGCAATCAGCCCCAGCATTTT
d_call: .
clone_size: .
v_call: TRBV6-5
cdr3_length: 13
j_call: TRBJ1-5

cdr3_aa: CASSPRGGLQYF
cdr3_nt: TGTGCCAGCAGCCCCCGGGGGGGACTTCAGTACTTC
d_call: TRBD2
clone_size: .
v_call: TRBV3-1/TRBV3-2
cdr3_length: 12
j_call: TRBJ2-4

cdr3_aa: CASSIDRGGTEAFF
cdr3_nt: TGTGCCAGTAGTATAGATCGGGGGGGCACTGAAGCTTTCTTT
d_call: .
clone_size: .
v_call: TRBV19
cdr3_length: 14
j_call: TRBJ1-1

cdr3_aa: CASRHGTGEQYF
cdr3_nt: TGTGCCAGCAGACACGGGACAGGGGAACAGTACTTC
d_call: TRBD1
clone_size: once
v_call: TRBV3-1/TRBV3-2
cdr3_length: 12
j_call: TRBJ2-7

cdr3_aa: CTSSRCTSATAYNEQFF
cdr3_nt: TGCACCAGCAGCCGATGTACTAGCGCCACGGCCTACAATGAGCAGTTCTTC
d_call: .
clone_size: .
v_call: TRBV1
cdr3_length: 17
j_call: TRBJ2-1

cdr3_aa: CASSQVIHRRRLSGNTIYF
cdr3_nt: TGCGCCAGCAGCCAAGTCATTCATAGGCGGCGCCTCTCTGGAAACACCATATATTTT
d_call: .
clone_size: .
v_call: TRBV4-3
cdr3_length: 19
j_call: TRBJ1-3

cdr3_aa: CASSYLGDEQYF
cdr3_nt: TGTGCCAGCAGTTACTTGGGTGACGAGCAGTACTTC
d_call: .
clone_size: .
v_call: TRBV6-2/TRBV6-3
cdr3_length: 12
j_call: TRBJ2-7

cdr3_aa: CASSQELRAGELFF
cdr3_nt: TGTGCCAGCAGCCAAGAATTGAGGGCCGGGGAGCTGTTTTTT
d_call: .
clone_size: .
v_call: TRBV14
cdr3_length: 14
j_call: TRBJ2-2

cdr3_aa: CASSLTVAGAGNTIYF
cdr3_nt: TGTGCCAGCAGCTTAACGGTTGCAGGGGCTGGAAACACCATATATTTT
d_call: .
clone_size: once
v_call: TRBV7-9
cdr3_length: 16
j_call: TRBJ1-3

cdr3_aa: CASSHRGGTDTQYF
cdr3_nt: TGTGCCAGCAGCCATAGGGGGGGTACAGATACGCAGTATTTT
d_call: .
clone_size: .
v_call: TRBV3-1/TRBV3-2
cdr3_length: 14
j_call: TRBJ2-3

cdr3_aa: CASSEVVGQGASNQPQHF
cdr3_nt: TGTGCCAGCAGTGAAGTAGTGGGACAGGGGGCTAGCAATCAGCCCCAGCATTTT
d_call: TRBD1
clone_size: .
v_call: TRBV2
cdr3_length: 18
j_call: TRBJ1-5

cdr3_aa: CASSISGRNYGYTF
cdr3_nt: TGTGCCAGTAGTATTTCGGGACGAAACTATGGCTACACCTTC
d_call: .
clone_size: .
v_call: TRBV19
cdr3_length: 14
j_call: TRBJ1-2

cdr3_aa: CASSFLMSKNPYGYTF
cdr3_nt: TGTGCCAGCAGCTTCCTTATGTCAAAAAACCCATATGGCTACACCTTC
d_call: .
clone_size: .
v_call: TRBV5-5
cdr3_length: 16
j_call: TRBJ1-2

cdr3_aa: CATAGKRPYNEQFF
cdr3_nt: TGTGCCACGGCGGGGAAGCGGCCCTACAATGAGCAGTTCTTC
d_call: .
clone_size: .
v_call: TRBV10-3
cdr3_length: 14
j_call: TRBJ2-1

cdr3_aa: CASSSRILDTQYF
cdr3_nt: TGTGCCAGCAGCTCAAGGATCTTAGATACGCAGTATTTT
d_call: .
clone_size: .
v_call: TRBV7-2
cdr3_length: 13
j_call: TRBJ2-3

cdr3_aa: CASSLGTALYGYTF
cdr3_nt: TGTGCCAGCTCACTTGGGACAGCGCTTTATGGCTACACCTTC
d_call: TRBD1
clone_size: once
v_call: TRBV18
cdr3_length: 14
j_call: TRBJ1-2

cdr3_aa: CASRSLLRQGSGNTGELFF
cdr3_nt: TGTGCAAGTCGCTCCTTACTAAGACAGGGGTCGGGGAACACCGGGGAGCTGTTTTTT
d_call: .
clone_size: .
v_call: TRBV12-2
cdr3_length: 19
j_call: TRBJ2-2

cdr3_aa: CASSLAGTQSYEQYF
cdr3_nt: TGTGCCAGCAGCTTAGCCGGGACGCAATCCTACGAGCAGTACTTC
d_call: .
clone_size: .
v_call: TRBV7-2
cdr3_length: 15
j_call: TRBJ2-7

cdr3_aa: CASSPKGGAGGPDTQYF
cdr3_nt: TGTGCCAGCAGCCCTAAAGGAGGAGCGGGAGGTCCAGATACGCAGTATTTT
d_call: TRBD2
clone_size: .
v_call: TRBV9
cdr3_length: 17
j_call: TRBJ2-3

cdr3_aa: CAIRVDDRSGNTIYF
cdr3_nt: TGTGCCATCAGAGTAGACGACCGCTCTGGAAACACCATATATTTT
d_call: .
clone_size: .
v_call: TRBV10-3
cdr3_length: 15
j_call: TRBJ1-3

cdr3_aa: CASSLASMAYEQYF
cdr3_nt: TGTGCCAGCAGCTTAGCGTCGATGGCTTACGAGCAGTACTTC
d_call: .
clone_size: .
v_call: TRBV7-9
cdr3_length: 14
j_call: TRBJ2-7

cdr3_aa: CASSGGTSGTHNEQFF
cdr3_nt: TGTGCCAGCAGCGGAGGGACTAGCGGTACCCACAATGAGCAGTTCTTC
d_call: TRBD2
clone_size: .
v_call: TRBV3-1/TRBV3-2
cdr3_length: 16
j_call: TRBJ2-1

cdr3_aa: CASSSGTGYSNQPQHF
cdr3_nt: TGTGCCAGCAGTTCGGGGACAGGGTATAGCAATCAGCCCCAGCATTTT
d_call: TRBD1
clone_size: .
v_call: TRBV27
cdr3_length: 16
j_call: TRBJ1-5

cdr3_aa: CATSRDLRDEQYF
cdr3_nt: TGTGCCACCAGCAGAGATTTGAGGGACGAGCAGTACTTC
d_call: .
clone_size: .
v_call: TRBV15
cdr3_length: 13
j_call: TRBJ2-7

cdr3_aa: CASSPPTGGRNEQFF
cdr3_nt: TGTGCCAGCTCACCACCGACAGGGGGCAGGAATGAGCAGTTCTTC
d_call: TRBD1
clone_size: .
v_call: TRBV18
cdr3_length: 15
j_call: TRBJ2-1

cdr3_aa: CATSRRTTGPGNTIYF
cdr3_nt: TGTGCCACCAGCAGACGAACCACAGGGCCCGGAAACACCATATATTTT
d_call: .
clone_size: .
v_call: TRBV15
cdr3_length: 16
j_call: TRBJ1-3

cdr3_aa: CASSAVLRGMGTEAFF
cdr3_nt: TGTGCCAGCAGTGCCGTACTCAGGGGAATGGGCACTGAAGCTTTCTTT
d_call: .
clone_size: .
v_call: TRBV6-4
cdr3_length: 16
j_call: TRBJ1-1

cdr3_aa: CASSLKETQYF
cdr3_nt: TGTGCCAGCAGTTTAAAAGAGACCCAGTACTTC
d_call: .
clone_size: .
v_call: TRBV6-6
cdr3_length: 11
j_call: TRBJ2-5

cdr3_aa: CASSKVAGVIKYTGELFF
cdr3_nt: TGTGCCAGTAGTAAGGTAGCGGGAGTGATCAAGTACACCGGGGAGCTGTTTTTT
d_call: TRBD2
clone_size: .
v_call: TRBV19
cdr3_length: 18
j_call: TRBJ2-2

cdr3_aa: CASSLGLSGNTIYF
cdr3_nt: TGTGCCAGCAGCCTCGGACTCTCTGGAAACACCATATATTTT
d_call: .
clone_size: once
v_call: TRBV7-2
cdr3_length: 14
j_call: TRBJ1-3

cdr3_aa: CASSLQLGLANQPQHF
cdr3_nt: TGTGCCAGCAGCTTGCAGCTCGGGCTAGCAAATCAGCCCCAGCATTTT
d_call: .
clone_size: .
v_call: TRBV5-6
cdr3_length: 16
j_call: TRBJ1-5

cdr3_aa: CASSFDRRSNQPQHF
cdr3_nt: TGTGCCAGCAGCTTCGACAGGAGGAGCAATCAGCCCCAGCATTTT
d_call: .
clone_size: .
v_call: TRBV4-2
cdr3_length: 15
j_call: TRBJ1-5

cdr3_aa: CASSQPSRETGELFF
cdr3_nt: TGCGCCAGCAGCCAACCCTCCAGGGAAACCGGGGAGCTGTTTTTT
d_call: .
clone_size: .
v_call: TRBV4-1
cdr3_length: 15
j_call: TRBJ2-2

cdr3_aa: CASIEGRINYGYTF
cdr3_nt: TGTGCCAGCATCGAGGGACGGATAAACTATGGCTACACCTTC
d_call: .
clone_size: .
v_call: TRBV6-5
cdr3_length: 14
j_call: TRBJ1-2

cdr3_aa: CASSLGQYNEQFF
cdr3_nt: TGTGCCAGCAGTTTAGGACAGTACAATGAGCAGTTCTTC
d_call: .
clone_size: .
v_call: TRBV12-3/TRBV12-4
cdr3_length: 13
j_call: TRBJ2-1

cdr3_aa: CAIGTFSYNSPLHF
cdr3_nt: TGTGCCATCGGGACGTTTTCCTATAATTCACCCCTCCACTTT
d_call: .
clone_size: once
v_call: TRBV10-3
cdr3_length: 14
j_call: TRBJ1-6

cdr3_aa: CAWSVLDARSGNTIYF
cdr3_nt: TGTGCCTGGAGTGTCCTAGACGCCCGCTCTGGAAACACCATATATTTT
d_call: .
clone_size: .
v_call: TRBV30
cdr3_length: 16
j_call: TRBJ1-3